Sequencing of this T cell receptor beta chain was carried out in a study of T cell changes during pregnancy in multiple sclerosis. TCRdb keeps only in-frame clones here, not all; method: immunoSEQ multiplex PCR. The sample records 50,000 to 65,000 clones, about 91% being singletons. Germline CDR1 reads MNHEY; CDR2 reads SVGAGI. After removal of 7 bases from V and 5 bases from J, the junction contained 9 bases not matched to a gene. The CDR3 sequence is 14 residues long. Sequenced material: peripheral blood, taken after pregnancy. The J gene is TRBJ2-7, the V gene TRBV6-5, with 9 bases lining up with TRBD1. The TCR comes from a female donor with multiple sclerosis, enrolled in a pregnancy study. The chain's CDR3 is CASKSGQGIDEQYF. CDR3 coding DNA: TGTGCCAGCAAGTCAGGACAGGGGATCGACGAGCAGTACTTC.